The 24 T cell receptor beta chains below come from one sample, sequenced in a study of cytomegalovirus exposure and HLA in healthy donors. Using immunoSEQ multiplex PCR, the repertoire was profiled, and TCRdb retains in-frame clones only, with some absent. The sample shows about 160,000 clones, 75% to 90% of them seen only once. The sequencing input was PBMCs. These receptors were obtained from a woman aged 18-29 years in good health and CMV-seronegative.

The chain joins TRBV29-1 to TRBJ2-7, with 7 nucleotides matching TRBD2. The CDR3 covers 13 residues. CDR1 is SQVTM and CDR2 is ANQGSEA in the germline V gene. The V segment lost 7 bases and the J segment 1 base; nucleotides outside the gene matches: 7. The CDR3 region is CSAHLADSYEQYF. CDR3 in DNA: TGCAGCGCCCATCTAGCGGATTCCTACGAGCAGTACTTC.

The chain employs TRBV5-1 and TRBJ2-7; 9 positions agree with TRBD1. The trim removed 5 bases at V and 2 bases at J, leaving 5 bases unmatched. This CDR3 has 14 residues. CDR1 is SGHRS and CDR2 is YFSETQ in the germline V gene. In nucleotides, the CDR3 is TGCGCCAGCAGGGGGGACAGGGCAACCTACGAGCAGTACTTC. Residues: CASRGDRATYEQYF.

The chain couples TRBV13 to TRBJ2-7, with 8 nucleotides matching TRBD1. Trimming took 3 bases from V and 3 from J; bases not matched to a gene: 1. From germline, CDR1 is PRHDT and CDR2 FYEKMQ (reference sequence). CDR3 length: 13 amino acids. CDR3 bases: TGTGCCAGCAGCTTTGACAGGGGCTACGAGCAGTACTTC. Translation gives CASSFDRGYEQYF.

The chain combines TRBV10-3 with TRBJ1-1; unclear D gene. V dropped 4 bases and J dropped 5 bases, with 11 bases sitting between them. The CDR3 loop spans 13 amino acids. CDR1 ENHRY and CDR2 SYGVKD come from the germline V gene. Here the CDR3 reads CAISAGRSTEAFF. The CDR3 region has the DNA TGTGCCATCAGTGCGGGGAGGTCAACTGAAGCTTTCTTT.

The count of this clone is one. The chain couples TRBV5-1 to TRBJ2-6, with no clear D. This CDR3 spans 15 amino acids. The germline V gene encodes CDR1 SGHRS and CDR2 YFSETQ. Trimming removed 3 bases at V and 0 bases at J, with 7 bases between. CDR3: CASSSLSSGANVLTF. DNA of the CDR3: TGCGCCAGCAGCTCCTTGAGCTCTGGGGCCAACGTCCTGACTTTC.

This chain uses TRBV4-3 with TRBJ1-1; 8 nucleotides align to TRBD1. The CDR3 contains 15 residues. In germline, CDR1 is LGHNA, CDR2 YSLEER. J gave up 6 bases and V 1 base, and 7 bases lay outside the gene matches. This chain's CDR3 is CASSQVGQGSAEAFF. In nucleotides, the CDR3 is TGCGCCAGCAGCCAAGTCGGACAGGGATCCGCTGAAGCTTTCTTT.

The chain is built from TRBV13 and TRBJ2-3, with 11 bases aligning to TRBD2. This CDR3 is built from 16 residues. Trimming at V came to 8 bases and at J to 1 base, leaving 8 bases not matched to a gene. The germline gives CDR1 PRHDT, CDR2 FYEKMQ (reference sequence). The CDR3 spells CASGVAGGPGTDTQYF. The CDR3 DNA reads TGTGCCAGCGGGGTAGCGGGGGGGCCCGGCACAGATACGCAGTATTTT.

The gene calls are TRBV5-1 and TRBJ2-1; D unclear. The ends were cut back, 5 bases at V and 4 bases at J, with 10 bases in the middle. The CDR3 consists of 13 residues. Germline loops: CDR1 SGHRS, CDR2 YFSETQ. For the CDR3, the DNA is TGCGCCAGCAGTAGCAGTGATTACAATGAGCAGTTCTTC. This codes for CASSSSDYNEQFF.

The chain links TRBV19 to TRBJ1-5; D might be TRBD1 (5 bases). Germline assignment: CDR1 LNHDA and CDR2 SQIVND (reference sequence). The V end was cut by 1 base, the J end by 2 bases, with 9 bases between. The CDR3 covers 15 residues. CDR3 DNA: TGTGCCAGTAGTATAGGGTGGGGGGGCAATCAGCCCCAGCATTTT. Its translation: CASSIGWGGNQPQHF.

The chain is built from TRBV6-5 and TRBJ2-7; tentatively, D is TRBD2 (5 bases). The CDR3 has 13 amino acids. Trimming shortened V by 2 bases and J by 6 bases, and 11 bases separated the two germline ends. Looked up from germline, CDR1 is MNHEY and CDR2 is SVGAGI. The CDR3 region has the DNA TGTGCCAGCAGTTACACGGGGTCAAGCGAGCAGTACTTC. Its protein product is CASSYTGSSEQYF.

The J gene is TRBJ2-7, the V gene TRBV10-3, with D perhaps TRBD1 (7 bases). The germline V and J ends were trimmed by 1 base and 2 bases, with 18 bases remaining between them. The CDR3 sequence is 17 residues long. The germline V gene encodes CDR1 ENHRY and CDR2 SYGVKD. In DNA, the CDR3 is TGTGCCATCAGTGAGTACAGTCGGAGGGACAGCCCCTACGAGCAGTACTTC. This encodes CAISEYSRRDSPYEQYF.

The chain is built from TRBV2 and TRBJ2-7, with unresolved D. The CDR3 contains 12 residues. CDR1 and CDR2 from the germline V gene are SNHLY and FYNNEI. V was shortened by 6 bases and J by 12 bases, with 18 bases between the two germline ends. CDR3 in DNA: TGTGCCAGCAGCTTTGACGGTTTAGACTTGTACTTC. Protein sequence: CASSFDGLDLYF.

This sequence joins TRBV4-1 and TRBJ2-7; 7 bases align to TRBD1. The germline gives CDR1 MGHRA, CDR2 YSYEKL. After removal of 4 bases from V and 1 base from J, the junction contained 7 bases not matched to a gene. The CDR3 contains 15 residues. CDR3 residues: CASSPGTASSYEQYF. The DNA for the CDR3 is TGCGCCAGCAGCCCAGGGACAGCCTCTTCCTACGAGCAGTACTTC.

This clone was seen a single time. V and J are TRBV2 and TRBJ2-5; 8 bases map to TRBD2. The J call is uncertain, as TRBJ2-7 better fits the DNA end. The CDR3 sequence is 15 residues long. Germline CDR1 is SNHLY and CDR2 is FYNNEI. The CDR3 DNA reads as TGTGCCAGCAGTGCCACGGGACTAGGCCTAGACGAGCAGTACTTC. This sequence encodes CASSATGLGLDEQYF.

The rearrangement joins TRBV29-1 to TRBJ2-7, with TRBD1 matching 9 bases. Germline V gives CDR1 SQVTM, CDR2 ANQGSEA. Germline trimming cut 6 bases from V and 2 bases from J; bases unmatched to any gene: 5. This CDR3 is 13 amino acids long. The DNA of the CDR3 is TGCAGCGTGCCGGGACAGGGCACCTACGAGCAGTACTTC. As protein: CSVPGQGTYEQYF.

The chain combines TRBV5-1 with TRBJ2-1, with TRBD2 matching over 11 bases. The CDR3 is 19 amino acids. The germline gives CDR1 SGHRS, CDR2 YFSETQ. The junction had 8 bases not matched to a gene; V was cut back by 0 bases and J by 0 bases. This CDR3 is CASSLVTSGTRSSYNEQFF. In nucleotides, the CDR3 is TGCGCCAGCAGCTTGGTGACTAGCGGGACCCGGAGCTCCTACAATGAGCAGTTCTTC.

This chain links TRBV7-3 with TRBJ1-1, with D possibly being TRBD1 (5 bases). Trimming left V 1 base short and J 6 bases short, with 18 bases between. The length of the CDR3 is 16 residues. The germline CDR1 and CDR2 sequences are SGHTA and FQGTGA. As DNA, the CDR3 is TGTGCCAGCAGCTTAAGCGGGGGAAAGGCCCGGGCTGAAGCTTTCTTT. This sequence encodes CASSLSGGKARAEAFF.

The chain couples TRBV19 to TRBJ1-2, with 7 bases identical to TRBD1. CDR3 length equals 16 residues. Losses at the gene ends were 5 bases for V and 5 bases for J; bases not matched to a gene: 14. CDR1 LNHDA and CDR2 SQIVND come from the germline V gene (reference sequence). The CDR3 sequence is CASSSRDRTSLYGYTF. The DNA for the CDR3 is TGTGCCAGTAGTTCCCGGGACAGAACTTCTCTGTATGGCTACACCTTC.

The sample holds one count of this clone. The chain joins TRBV30 to TRBJ1-1; no clear D gene. Looked up from germline, CDR1 is GTSNPN and CDR2 is SVGIG (reference sequence). The V end lost 2 bases, the J end lost 0 bases, and 10 bases lay between the germline ends. This CDR3 is 14 amino acids long. The chain's CDR3 is CAWSWETLNTEAFF. The CDR3 DNA is TGTGCCTGGAGTTGGGAGACCTTGAACACTGAAGCTTTCTTT.

This clone was counted between two and nine times. This chain connects TRBV29-1 to TRBJ2-2; D not certain. The germline V gene has CDR1 SQVTM and CDR2 ANQGSEA. This CDR3 is built from 12 residues. Deletions cut 7 bases from V and 5 bases from J, with 11 bases between. CDR3 sequence reads: CSALRKTGELFF. CDR3 in DNA: TGCAGCGCTCTGAGGAAGACCGGGGAGCTGTTTTTT.

The chain recombines TRBV7-2 with TRBJ2-4; 7 nucleotides match TRBD1. The CDR3 totals 14 residues. V was pared by 3 bases and J by 5 bases, with 4 bases of the junction left unmatched. Germline V lookup: CDR1 SGHTA, CDR2 FQGNSA. This CDR3 reads CASSLDRWQNIQYF. CDR3 in DNA: TGTGCCAGCAGCTTGGACAGGTGGCAAAACATTCAGTACTTC.

This clone was seen a few times. In the same sample, other DNA sequences code for this CDR3. This chain joins TRBV6-1 and TRBJ1-1, with TRBD1 as a possible D gene (6 bases). The CDR3 contains 12 residues. From germline, CDR1 is MNHNS and CDR2 SASEGT. V was pared by 6 bases and J by 9 bases, with 14 bases between. This CDR3 is CASSADSSQAFF. The CDR3 DNA reads TGTGCCAGCAGCGCGGACAGCTCTCAAGCTTTCTTT.

The chain links TRBV7-9 to TRBJ1-4; D possibly corresponds to TRBD1 (5 bases). This CDR3 is 14 amino acids long. Germline V CDR1 and CDR2: SEHNR, FQNEAQ (reference sequence). Deletions cut 4 bases from V and 5 bases from J, with 11 bases between. This chain's CDR3 is CASSSQVLNEKLFF. The CDR3 DNA sequence: TGTGCCAGCAGCTCACAGGTTCTAAATGAAAAACTGTTTTTT.

The rearrangement links TRBV27 to TRBJ2-5, with D tentatively TRBD2 (5 bases). The CDR3 sequence is 15 residues long. Trimming removed 6 bases at V and 1 base at J, with 15 bases between. Germline V lookup: CDR1 MNHEY, CDR2 SMNVEV (reference sequence). The CDR3 region has the DNA TGTGCCAGCAGCCACAGTTTAGAGGGCCAAGAGACCCAGTACTTC. Amino acid sequence: CASSHSLEGQETQYF.